This record looks at one TCR beta chain sequence and its context. Its target is not known. This sample stems from a study of CD8 T cells in ankylosing spondylitis. Study conclusions and caveats: Blood of patients with ankylosing spondylitis appeared to be characterized by a TCR beta motif of about eight highly homologous variants.

The junction had 11 bases not matched to a gene; V was cut back by 1 base and J by 7 bases. Germline loops: CDR1 SGHVS, CDR2 FQNEAQ. The CDR3 extends over 17 amino acids. TCRdb re-derived calls from the 5' RACE reads in MiXCR, one entry per CDR3 protein. The sample carries some 140,000 distinct CDR3 sequences, 17% recorded once. This receptor was identified in a male donor with ankylosing spondylitis. The V call is TRBV7-8, the J call TRBJ2-1; 9 bases agree with TRBD2. The sequencing input was blood, either unsorted or a sorted T cell fraction (not recorded which). The CDR3 DNA is TGTGCCAGCAGCTTAGGGGGTAGCGGGAGACCGCAGAATGAGCAGTTCTTC. It translates to CASSLGGSGRPQNEQFF.